Below, 10 T cell receptor beta chains from the same sample are listed, as sequenced in a study of blood T cell repertoires in COVID-19. Sequencing used immunoSEQ multiplex PCR; TCRdb keeps in-frame clones, though not all of them. The data hold about 200,000 clones, with roughly 90% observed a single time. The sequenced sample consisted of peripheral blood. Every receptor here comes from a man in his forties with acute or convalescent COVID-19.

V is TRBV7-8 and J is TRBJ2-2; TRBD1 aligns across 7 bases. The germline gives CDR1 SGHVS, CDR2 FQNEAQ. The CDR3 runs to 16 residues. V lost 5 bases and J lost 4; bases outside the gene matches: 10. CDR3 sequence reads: CASSQRIQGSTGELFF. The CDR3 region has the DNA TGTGCCAGCAGCCAAAGGATACAGGGGAGCACCGGGGAGCTGTTTTTT.

Here the CDR3 reads CASSYRGRDYGYTF. The CDR3 bases are TGTGCCAGCAGTTACAGGGGGCGCGACTATGGCTACACCTTC. The V gene is TRBV27, the J gene TRBJ1-2, with 9 bases lining up with TRBD1. The CDR3 is made up of 14 amino acids. After removal of 4 bases from V and 3 bases from J, the junction contained 3 bases not matched to a gene. Germline V CDR1 and CDR2: MNHEY, SMNVEV (reference sequence).

This clone was recorded once. The J gene is TRBJ2-4, the V gene TRBV5-1; 8 bases are a match to TRBD1. Germline lookup yields CDR1 SGHRS and CDR2 YFSETQ. The CDR3 is 14 amino acids. Trimming at V came to 4 bases and at J to 8 bases, leaving 8 bases not matched to a gene. The CDR3 region is CASSPGTGEDIQYF. The CDR3, as DNA: TGCGCCAGCAGCCCAGGGACAGGTGAAGACATTCAGTACTTC.

The chain couples TRBV5-1 to TRBJ2-5, with D unresolved. CDR1 and CDR2 (germline): SGHRS, YFSETQ. The CDR3 has 14 residues. Trimming shortened V by 1 base and J by 2 bases, and 9 bases separated the two germline ends. CDR3 sequence reads: CASSLFLSQETQYF. CDR3 DNA: TGCGCCAGCAGCTTGTTTTTGTCTCAAGAGACCCAGTACTTC.

The CDR3 protein is CATSVHLVVNEQFF. The CDR3 nucleotides are TGTGCCACCTCGGTCCACTTGGTGGTGAATGAGCAGTTCTTC. V gene TRBV15 combines with J gene TRBJ2-1; D is unclear. Trimming pared 8 bases from V and 7 bases from J, leaving 18 bases between. CDR3 length equals 14 residues. In germline, CDR1 is LNHNV, CDR2 YYDKDF (reference sequence).

The rearrangement joins TRBV7-6 to TRBJ2-2; TRBD2 agrees at 12 bases. V lost 6 bases and J lost 0; bases outside the gene matches: 14. The CDR3 totals 20 residues. Per the germline V gene, CDR1 is SGHVS and CDR2 is FNYEAQ. CDR3 sequence reads: CASSLLTSGGLPSNTGELFF. Written as DNA, the CDR3 is TGTGCCAGCAGTCTCTTGACTAGCGGGGGCCTCCCCTCGAACACCGGGGAGCTGTTTTTT.

V gene TRBV4-1 combines with J gene TRBJ2-1, with TRBD1 matching over 7 bases. The CDR3 contains 17 residues. Germline CDR1 and CDR2: MGHRA and YSYEKL. With 5 bases clipped from V and 5 bases from J, the junction kept 15 bases outside the gene matches. For the CDR3, the DNA is TGCGCCAGCAGCTTCTCAAAGACAGGGAAGGCGAACAATGAGCAGTTCTTC. Protein sequence: CASSFSKTGKANNEQFF.

V usage is TRBV7-2 and J usage is TRBJ2-6; D is uncertain. Between the trimmed V and J ends, which lost 1 base and 0 bases, there was a span of 4 bases. The CDR3 consists of 15 residues. Germline loops: CDR1 SGHTA, CDR2 FQGNSA. CDR3 bases: TGTGCCAGCAGCTTAGGGAGCTCTGGGGCCAACGTCCTGACTTTC. Amino acids: CASSLGSSGANVLTF. Full variable domain (rest looked up from reference TRBV7-2 and TRBJ2-6): GAGVSQSPSNKVTEKGKDVELRCDPISGHTALYWYRQSLGQGLEFLIYFQGNSAPDKSGLPSDRFSAERTGGSVSTLTIQRTQQEDSAVYLCASSLGSSGANVLTFGAGSRLTVL.

The chain carries TRBV19 and TRBJ2-7, with TRBD2 identical over 7 bases. The germline CDR1 and CDR2 sequences are LNHDA and SQIVND (reference sequence). The ends lost 6 bases at V and 3 bases at J; junction bases unmatched: 11. This CDR3 is built from 15 residues. The CDR3 protein is CASSPRGEGYYEQYF. CDR3 bases: TGTGCCAGTAGCCCCCGGGGGGAAGGCTACTACGAGCAGTACTTC.

This rearrangement joins TRBV12-2 to TRBJ1-2. TRBV12-2 is designated a pseudogene. CDR3 size: 13 residues. CDR3 coding DNA: TGTGCAAGTCGCTTTGAGAGGTATAGCGGCTACACCTTC. It translates to CASRFERYSGYTF.